This T cell receptor (beta chain) was retrieved from a study of T cells after yellow fever vaccination. At the level of the study: Low-cell-number fractions were prepared with SMART-Seq v4 Ultra Low Input. Study conclusions and caveats: A secondary response was less intense yet reached its peak sooner, at day 5 versus 15. Reappearance after the booster was observed for most primary-vaccination clones (roughly 96% CD4, almost 90% CD8).

A single record per CDR3 protein comes from TCRdb applying MiXCR to the 5' RACE reads. Of approximately 330,000 distinct CDR3 sequences in the sample, approximately 12% are singletons; the top ten hold 2.5% to 4%. This clonotype was seen more than once but under ten times. The antigen is unknown. Sequenced here: CD4+ T cells sorted from PBMCs, sampled 15 days after the yellow fever booster vaccination. The sequence came from a man younger than 30 who received the YFV17D yellow fever vaccine.

The CDR3 region has the DNA TGCGCCAGCAGCCAAGAGCTCCGGGGGGCTTACACCGGGGAGCTGTTTTTT. Its protein is CASSQELRGAYTGELFF. The V gene is TRBV4-3, the J gene TRBJ2-2; perhaps TRBD2 as D (7 bases). Germline CDR1 LGHNA, CDR2 YSLEER. This CDR3 contains 17 residues. The germline V and J ends were trimmed by 0 bases and 3 bases, with 14 bases remaining between them.